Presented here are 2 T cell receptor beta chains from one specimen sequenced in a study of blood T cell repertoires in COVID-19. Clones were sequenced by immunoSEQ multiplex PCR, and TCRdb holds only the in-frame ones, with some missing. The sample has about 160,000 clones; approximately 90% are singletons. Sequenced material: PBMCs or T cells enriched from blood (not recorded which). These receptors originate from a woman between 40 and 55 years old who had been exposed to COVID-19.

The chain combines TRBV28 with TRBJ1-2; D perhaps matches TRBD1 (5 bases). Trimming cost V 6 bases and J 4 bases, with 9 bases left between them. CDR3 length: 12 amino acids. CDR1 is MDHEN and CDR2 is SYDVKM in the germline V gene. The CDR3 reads CASRTTVYGYTF. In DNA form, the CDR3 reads TGTGCCAGCAGGACGACAGTCTATGGCTACACCTTC.

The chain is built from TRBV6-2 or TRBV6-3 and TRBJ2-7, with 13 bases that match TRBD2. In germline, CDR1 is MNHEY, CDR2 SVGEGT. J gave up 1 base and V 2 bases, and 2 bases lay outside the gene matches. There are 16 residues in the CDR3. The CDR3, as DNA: TGTGCCAGCAGTTACGTGGGACTAGCGGGATCCTACGAGCAGTACTTC. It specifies CASSYVGLAGSYEQYF.